The 29 T cell receptor beta chains listed next were all sequenced from one sample in a study of T cell responses to AZD1222 COVID-19 vaccine. Measured with immunoSEQ multiplex PCR; TCRdb has only the in-frame clones, and not every one. The table lists roughly 120,000 clones, 70% to 90% of them singletons. The source material was peripheral blood, sampled on day 0 of MenACWY control vaccination. These receptors all come from an adult in good health.

This rearrangement joins TRBV16 to TRBJ1-4; 7 bases fit TRBD1. Trimming removed 4 bases from V and 0 bases from J; junction bases left unmatched: 5. This CDR3 comprises 16 residues. The germline V gene encodes CDR1 KGHSY and CDR2 FQNENV. The CDR3 DNA sequence: TGTGCCAGCAGCCGAGACAGGGCGTCAACTAATGAAAAACTGTTTTTT. Translating gives CASSRDRASTNEKLFF.

V is TRBV28 and J is TRBJ1-2; 9 nucleotides align to TRBD1. The V and J ends lost 3 bases and 4 bases, in that order; junction bases with no gene match: 15. The germline CDR1 and CDR2 sequences are MDHEN and SYDVKM. The CDR3 has 18 amino acids. In DNA form, the CDR3 reads TGTGCCAGCAGTTTTCCGACAGGGGGTCCCGCGGTGGGCTATGGCTACACCTTC. Amino acids: CASSFPTGGPAVGYGYTF.

The chain couples TRBV5-1 to TRBJ1-2, with 8 nucleotides matching TRBD1. Germline loops: CDR1 SGHRS, CDR2 YFSETQ. CDR3 length: 14 residues. V trimming: 3 bases; J trimming: 8 bases; junction bases outside the gene matches: 9. DNA of the CDR3: TGCGCCAGCAGCTCTGGGACAGGACTTATGGGCTACACCTTC. Translating it yields CASSSGTGLMGYTF.

The V gene is TRBV7-2, the J gene TRBJ2-7; D possibly uses TRBD1 or TRBD2 (5 bases each). Trimming took 4 bases from V and 5 from J, leaving 15 bases between them. This CDR3 is built from 14 residues. CDR1 is SGHTA, CDR2 FQGNSA, per germline. CDR3 nucleotides: TGTGCCAGCAGCTCGTTTCAGGGTAGCGACGAGCAGTACTTC. Its translation is CASSSFQGSDEQYF.

The sample holds a few counts of this clone. The chain uses TRBV14 and TRBJ1-5; a possible D gene is TRBD1 (5 bases). Between the trimmed V and J ends, which lost 0 bases and 5 bases, there was a span of 5 bases. The CDR3 covers 13 residues. Germline CDR1 and CDR2: SGHDN and FVKESK. For the CDR3, the DNA is TGTGCCAGCAGCCAAGAACAGGATCAGCCCCAGCATTTT. Protein product: CASSQEQDQPQHF.

The CDR3 region has the DNA TGCGCCAGCAGCCAACCCCTGATCGGGGAGCTGTTTTTT. Its translation: CASSQPLIGELFF. The V and J genes are TRBV4-3 and TRBJ2-2, with D unclear. The germline V gene has CDR1 LGHNA and CDR2 YSLEER. Between the trimmed V and J ends, which lost 2 bases and 7 bases, there was a span of 8 bases. The CDR3 is made up of 13 amino acids.

The chain combines TRBV7-2 with TRBJ1-2; TRBD1 aligns across 7 bases. V lost 1 base, J lost 7 bases, and 9 bases stayed unmatched. The germline CDR1 and CDR2 sequences are SGHTA and FQGNSA. The length of the CDR3 is 15 residues. CDR3 sequence reads: CASSLEVQDRVGYTF. CDR3 coding DNA: TGTGCCAGCAGCTTAGAGGTTCAAGACAGGGTTGGCTACACCTTC.

V gene TRBV2 combines with J gene TRBJ2-2; 9 bases line up with TRBD1. After removal of 5 bases from V and 3 bases from J, the junction contained 1 base not matched to a gene. Germline V gene sequence: CDR1 SNHLY, CDR2 FYNNEI. The CDR3 runs 14 residues. The CDR3 loop reads CASSRQGDTGELFF. DNA for the CDR3: TGTGCCAGCAGTCGACAGGGGGACACCGGGGAGCTGTTTTTT.

This clone was counted between two and nine times. The chain combines TRBV25-1 with TRBJ2-1, with TRBD1 matching over 9 bases. Germline values: CDR1 MGHDK, CDR2 SYGVNS. The CDR3 runs 14 residues. Trimming removed 7 bases from V and 4 bases from J; junction bases left unmatched: 5. CDR3 loop: CASIEDRGYNEQFF. DNA of the CDR3: TGTGCCAGCATCGAGGACAGGGGTTACAATGAGCAGTTCTTC.

The CDR3 sequence is CASSQVITDSSNEKLFF. The CDR3 DNA follows: TGTGCCAGCAGCCAAGTAATAACCGACAGCTCTAATGAAAAACTGTTTTTT. The genes are TRBV4-2 and TRBJ1-4; D perhaps matches TRBD1 (5 bases). The CDR3 is 17 amino acids. Trimming took off 1 base at V and 3 bases at J, with 15 bases between the two ends. Germline values: CDR1 LGHNA, CDR2 YNFKEQ.

This sequence joins TRBV19 and TRBJ1-4, with TRBD1 identical over 7 bases. The CDR3 runs 15 residues. Germline loops: CDR1 LNHDA, CDR2 SQIVND (reference sequence). V lost 5 bases to trimming and J lost 4 bases; unmatched junction nucleotides: 7. Here the CDR3 reads CASSPSTGSNEKLFF. In DNA, the CDR3 is TGTGCCAGTAGTCCTTCGACAGGGAGTAATGAAAAACTGTTTTTT.

The chain couples TRBV29-1 to TRBJ2-2; D possibly corresponds to TRBD1 (6 bases). CDR1 and CDR2 from the germline V gene are SQVTM and ANQGSEA. Trimming stripped 7 bases from V and 6 bases from J, with 18 bases between. This CDR3 has 14 residues. In nucleotides, the CDR3 is TGCAGCGCCGGACGAAGTGACAGGTCCGGGGAGCTGTTTTTT. Encoded protein: CSAGRSDRSGELFF.

The genes are TRBV15 and TRBJ2-1; D possibly corresponds to TRBD2 (5 bases). Trimming removed 6 bases at V and 9 bases at J, with 21 bases between. The V gene's germline CDR1 is LNHNV and CDR2 YYDKDF (reference sequence). The CDR3 is made up of 15 amino acids. DNA for the CDR3: TGTGCCACCAGGGCCCCTGGACTCACCTCGGGTGAGCAGTTCTTC. Translated: CATRAPGLTSGEQFF.

V gene TRBV19 combines with J gene TRBJ2-2, with 8 nucleotides matching TRBD2. V lost 4 bases, J lost 6 bases, and 7 bases stayed unmatched. CDR1 LNHDA and CDR2 SQIVND come from the germline V gene (reference sequence). The CDR3 runs to 15 residues. The CDR3 sequence is CASSTGTSIAGELFF. CDR3 DNA sequence: TGTGCCAGTAGTACCGGGACTAGTATAGCCGGGGAGCTGTTTTTT.

V gene TRBV12-3 or TRBV12-4 combines with J gene TRBJ1-2; TRBD1 matches 7 bases. CDR3 length: 12 residues. The J segment lost 7 bases and the V segment lost 4 bases, leaving 3 bases of the junction unmatched. DNA for the CDR3: TGTGCCAGCAGTTCAGACAGGGCTGGCTACACCTTC. It translates to CASSSDRAGYTF.

The V call is TRBV19, the J call TRBJ1-1, with 8 bases aligning to TRBD1. Germline lookup yields CDR1 LNHDA and CDR2 SQIVND (reference sequence). The CDR3 runs to 15 residues. Germline trimming cut 3 bases from V and 0 bases from J; bases unmatched to any gene: 3. In DNA, the CDR3 is TGTGCCAGTAGTATGACAGGGGCGGTGAACACTGAAGCTTTCTTT. As protein: CASSMTGAVNTEAFF.

V gene TRBV7-2 combines with J gene TRBJ2-1; D not resolved. CDR3 size: 12 residues. The germline V gene encodes CDR1 SGHTA and CDR2 FQGNSA. V lost 5 bases to trimming and J lost 4 bases, with 6 bases between them. The CDR3 nucleotides read TGTGCCAGCAGCCTCCAATACAATGAGCAGTTCTTC. This encodes CASSLQYNEQFF.

This rearrangement joins TRBV5-1 to TRBJ2-5; 7 nucleotides line up with TRBD1. Germline V CDR1 and CDR2: SGHRS, YFSETQ. The V and J ends lost 4 bases and 5 bases, in that order; junction bases with no gene match: 8. This CDR3 spans 14 amino acids. CDR3 DNA sequence: TGCGCCAGCAGCATAGGGGGCTTCGGGGAGACCCAGTACTTC. Translated, it gives CASSIGGFGETQYF.

The chain employs TRBV7-9 and TRBJ1-1; no firm D call. The V gene lost 0 bases and the J gene lost 1 base, with 9 bases spanning the gap. CDR1 is SEHNR and CDR2 is FQNEAQ in the germline V gene (reference sequence). This CDR3 is 15 amino acids long. The CDR3 coding sequence is TGTGCCAGCAGCTTAGCGTGGGGTCGGAACACTGAAGCTTTCTTT. Translating gives CASSLAWGRNTEAFF.

The chain couples TRBV7-9 to TRBJ2-5; 11 nucleotides align to TRBD2. J lost 2 bases, V lost 1 base, and 0 bases had no gene match. Germline V gives CDR1 SEHNR, CDR2 FQNEAQ (reference sequence). The CDR3 has 15 residues. The CDR3: CASSLVAGGQETQYF. Written as DNA, the CDR3 is TGTGCCAGCAGCTTAGTAGCGGGGGGGCAAGAGACCCAGTACTTC.

The chain is built from TRBV13 and TRBJ1-2; D not resolved. The CDR3 length is 16 residues. Trimming pared 2 bases from V and 6 bases from J, leaving 19 bases between. From germline, CDR1 is PRHDT and CDR2 FYEKMQ (reference sequence). In DNA form, the CDR3 reads TGTGCCAGCAGCTTAAAGTATCATCGGGATGATAATGGCTACACCTTC. This gives the protein CASSLKYHRDDNGYTF.

For the CDR3, the DNA is TGTGCCATCAGCCCAGCCCCCGGTCAGCCCCAGCATTTT. Translated: CAISPAPGQPQHF. The chain links TRBV10-3 to TRBJ1-5; D is ambiguous. With 6 bases removed from V and 6 bases from J, the gap between germline ends came to 12 bases. CDR1 is ENHRY and CDR2 is SYGVKD in the germline V gene. The CDR3 has 13 residues.

This chain connects TRBV7-2 to TRBJ1-2, with D tentatively TRBD1 (6 bases). CDR1 and CDR2 from the germline V gene are SGHTA and FQGNSA. V was pared by 4 bases and J by 4 bases, with 19 bases between. The CDR3 contains 16 residues. CDR3 coding DNA: TGTGCCAGCAGCTCGCGCCATGGGACAACCGGCTATGGCTACACCTTC. Protein sequence: CASSSRHGTTGYGYTF.

The V and J genes are TRBV7-9 and TRBJ1-1; the match to TRBD1 covers 7 bases. CDR1 and CDR2 (germline): SEHNR, FQNEAQ (reference sequence). V was pared by 5 bases and J by 1 base, with 7 bases of the junction left unmatched. The CDR3 contains 15 residues. The CDR3 region has the DNA TGTGCCAGCAGCATGCGACAGGGCCCGAACACTGAAGCTTTCTTT. This sequence encodes CASSMRQGPNTEAFF.

The gene calls are TRBV19 and TRBJ1-1, with no clear D. CDR3 length: 11 amino acids. Germline-derived CDR1 and CDR2 are LNHDA and SQIVND (reference sequence). V was trimmed by 3 bases and J by 4 bases, leaving 3 bases between them. The CDR3 region is CASSMGTEAFF. CDR3 coding DNA: TGTGCCAGTAGTATGGGCACTGAAGCTTTCTTT.

This chain links TRBV9 with TRBJ2-3, with D possibly matching TRBD2 (7 bases). CDR3 size: 15 residues. Germline values: CDR1 SGDLS, CDR2 YYNGEE. The V end was cut by 3 bases, the J end by 6 bases, with 17 bases between. The CDR3 DNA follows: TGTGCCAGCAGCGCCAATCGGGGGGCGGGGGATACGCAGTATTTT. It translates to CASSANRGAGDTQYF.

The rearrangement links TRBV15 to TRBJ1-5, with 8 bases fitting TRBD1. The CDR3 loop spans 15 amino acids. J lost 7 bases, V lost 0 bases, and 5 bases had no gene match. Germline CDR1 reads LNHNV; CDR2 reads YYDKDF (reference sequence). The CDR3 DNA sequence: TGTGCCACCAGCAGAGATAGGACAGGGTCCCAGCCCCAGCATTTT. It yields the protein CATSRDRTGSQPQHF.

The rearrangement uses TRBV3-1 (or the pseudogene TRBV3-2) and TRBJ2-2; 8 bases match TRBD2. Germline lookup yields CDR1 LGHDT and CDR2 YNNKEL (reference sequence). The CDR3 extends over 16 amino acids. The V and J ends lost 3 bases and 1 base, in that order; junction bases with no gene match: 4. DNA for the CDR3: TGTGCCAGCAGCCACGGCGCGGGGGGGAACACCGGGGAGCTGTTTTTT. This gives the protein CASSHGAGGNTGELFF.

V is TRBV4-2 and J is TRBJ1-3, with unresolved D. The ends were cut back, 2 bases at V and 4 bases at J, with 9 bases in the middle. Germline assignment: CDR1 LGHNA and CDR2 YNFKEQ. The CDR3 is 14 residues long. The CDR3 bases are TGTGCCAGCAGCCAACAAGGGTCAGGAAACACCATATATTTT. This codes for CASSQQGSGNTIYF.